This entry lists 13 T cell receptor beta chains sequenced from one sample in a study of radiotherapy plus CTLA-4 blockade in lung cancer listed by TCRdb under 2018. The library was prepared using the immunoSEQ multiplex PCR assay. What TCRdb holds here is the immuneACCESS table cut down to in-frame rearrangements. Part of the clones is not present; checked against another copy, under half of the missing clones reflect an unresolved V gene, and the others are unexplained. Recorded for this sample are approximately 98,000 clones; 82% of them occurred a single time. The ten top clones hold around 3.5% of the sample. The specimen was peripheral blood, collected from a patient treated with radiotherapy plus ipilimumab. Every receptor here comes from a human donor with non-small cell lung cancer who had a partial response to radiotherapy plus ipilimumab.

This chain connects TRBV4-1 to TRBJ1-5; D is ambiguous. The V gene's germline CDR1 is MGHRA and CDR2 YSYEKL. This CDR3 contains 15 residues. V lost 0 bases and J 2 bases, leaving 8 bases between the germline ends. The CDR3 loop is CASSQEAVRNQPQHF. CDR3 DNA sequence: TGCGCCAGCAGCCAAGAGGCCGTCCGCAATCAGCCCCAGCATTTT.

The CDR3 region has the DNA TGTGCCAGCAGCTTAATTCGGCTAGCGGGAGACAAAAACATTCAGTACTTC. It yields the protein CASSLIRLAGDKNIQYF. The genes are TRBV7-3 and TRBJ2-4; TRBD2 aligns across 10 bases. Germline CDR1 SGHTA, CDR2 FQGTGA. Trimming at V came to 1 base and at J to 3 bases, leaving 6 bases not matched to a gene. The CDR3 has 17 residues.

The CDR3 is CASRGNGLAGVNEQFF. The CDR3 nucleotides are TGCGCCAGCAGGGGAAATGGACTAGCGGGAGTCAATGAGCAGTTCTTC. The chain has TRBV5-1 and TRBJ2-1; 13 nucleotides align to TRBD2. In germline, CDR1 is SGHRS, CDR2 YFSETQ. This CDR3 is built from 16 residues. Trimming cost V 5 bases and J 6 bases; bases outside gene matches: 8.

V gene TRBV29-1 combines with J gene TRBJ2-7; 10 nucleotides match TRBD2. This CDR3 is built from 18 residues. The trim removed 0 bases at V and 4 bases at J, leaving 15 bases unmatched. In germline, CDR1 is SQVTM, CDR2 ANQGSEA. In DNA form, the CDR3 reads TGCAGCGTTGAAGATAGGGCTAGCGGGAGCTTAACGGTTTACGAGCAGTACTTC. This codes for CSVEDRASGSLTVYEQYF.

The chain is built from TRBV7-9 and TRBJ2-7, with 11 bases aligning to TRBD1. Germline V gives CDR1 SEHNR, CDR2 FQNEAQ (reference sequence). The CDR3 extends over 15 amino acids. After removal of 5 bases from V and 6 bases from J, the junction contained 9 bases not matched to a gene. The CDR3 region has the DNA TGTGCCAGCAGCCTGTCCGGACAGGGGGCTGGCGAGCAGTACTTC. The encoded protein is CASSLSGQGAGEQYF. The complete variable domain, with remaining parts taken from reference TRBV7-9 and TRBJ2-7, reads DTGVSQNPRHKITKRGQNVTFRCDPISEHNRLYWYRQTLGQGPEFLTYFQNEAQLEKSRLLSDRFSAERPKGSFSTLEIQRTEQGDSAMYLCASSLSGQGAGEQYFGPGTRLTVT.

The chain has TRBV19 and TRBJ2-3; TRBD1 aligns across 7 bases. Trimming cost V 1 base and J 4 bases; bases outside gene matches: 8. Germline values: CDR1 LNHDA, CDR2 SQIVND (reference sequence). The CDR3 loop spans 16 amino acids. The chain's CDR3 is CASSIGPDRVPDTQYF. The CDR3 nucleotides read TGTGCCAGTAGTATAGGACCTGACAGGGTACCAGATACGCAGTATTTT.

For this clone: Other DNA sequences in the sample encode the same CDR3. This sequence joins TRBV15 and TRBJ2-5; D unresolved. V was cut by 2 bases and J by 2 bases, with 6 bases left in between. The CDR3 has 13 residues. Looked up from germline, CDR1 is LNHNV and CDR2 is YYDKDF (reference sequence). The CDR3 DNA reads TGTGCCACCAGCAGACGACTTCAAGAGACCCAGTACTTC. It translates to CATSRRLQETQYF.

The chain has TRBV6-6 and TRBJ2-1; the match to TRBD2 covers 8 bases. Germline V lookup: CDR1 MNHNY, CDR2 SVGAGI (reference sequence). This CDR3 contains 13 residues. After removal of 4 bases from V and 7 bases from J, the junction contained 3 bases not matched to a gene. CDR3 bases: TGTGCCAGCAGTTCGGTAGCGGGGAATGAGCAGTTCTTC. Amino acid sequence: CASSSVAGNEQFF.

The CDR3, as DNA: TGTGCCAGCAGTGGGAGGACAGGGGTCGAAAAACTGTTTTTT. Protein product: CASSGRTGVEKLFF. This sequence joins TRBV2 and TRBJ1-4, with 9 bases identical to TRBD1. Per germline, CDR1 SNHLY and CDR2 FYNNEI. CDR3 length: 14 amino acids. Trimming removed 4 bases from V and 8 bases from J; junction bases left unmatched: 5.

The CDR3 region has the DNA TGCGCCAGCAGTACCGGACTAGCGGCTATACAAGAGACCCAGTACTTC. This encodes CASSTGLAAIQETQYF. The J gene is TRBJ2-5, the V gene TRBV4-1, with TRBD2 identical over 10 bases. Germline V gene lookup returns CDR1 MGHRA and CDR2 YSYEKL. The junction had 9 bases not matched to a gene; V was cut back by 6 bases and J by 2 bases. This CDR3 comprises 16 residues.

As for this clone: One junction end disagrees with the germline gene, perhaps due to a read error. Other DNA variants within this sample encode the same CDR3. The chain joins TRBV27 to TRBJ2-2, with D tentatively TRBD2 (5 bases). This CDR3 spans 14 amino acids. Germline CDR1 is MNHEY and CDR2 is SMNVEV (reference sequence). The DNA for the CDR3 is TGTGCCAGCACCCTCTCGAGGAACACCGGGGAGCTGTTCTTT. This gives the protein CASTLSRNTGELFF.

This clone was recorded a few times. V gene TRBV19 combines with J gene TRBJ1-5; TRBD1 matches at 8 bases. Germline V gene data show CDR1 as LNHDA and CDR2 as SQIVND (reference sequence). CDR3 size: 13 residues. Trimming removed 7 bases from V and 4 bases from J; junction bases left unmatched: 3. CDR3 sequence: CASMDRENQPQHF. The CDR3 DNA follows: TGTGCCAGTATGGACAGGGAAAATCAGCCCCAGCATTTT.

The J gene is TRBJ2-1, the V gene TRBV5-5; 11 positions match TRBD2. Germline V gives CDR1 SGHKS, CDR2 YYEKEE (reference sequence). The junction had 2 bases not matched to a gene; V was cut back by 0 bases and J by 6 bases. CDR3 length equals 15 residues. This CDR3 is CASSLGTSGSNEQFF. CDR3 in DNA: TGTGCCAGCAGCTTGGGAACTAGCGGGAGCAATGAGCAGTTCTTC.